This T cell receptor beta chain was identified during a study of beta chain features in type 1 diabetes. Reverse transcription of all isolated RNA meant that expressed TCRB transcripts were sequenced. Assay used: immunoSEQ multiplex PCR; TCRdb lists only in-frame clones, some missing. The repertoire holds hundreds of thousands of clones, with 15% to 20% as singletons. In its sample, this clone was seen a few times. V was clipped by 5 bases and J by 7 bases, with 18 bases between them. The V gene's germline CDR1 is MNHEY and CDR2 SMNVEV (reference sequence). The length of the CDR3 is 15 residues. This sequence was found in a young woman in good health. The V call is TRBV27, the J call TRBJ1-5, with D possibly TRBD1 on 5 matching bases. The sequenced material came from naive CD4+ T cells from blood. The CDR3 spells CASSREGVFGQPQHF. For the CDR3, the DNA is TGTGCCAGCAGTAGAGAAGGGGTGTTTGGGCAGCCCCAGCATTTT.